The TCR beta chain under discussion was sequenced for a study of post-analysis software for immune sequencing data. On the study more broadly: The courses of disease that were included comprised relapsing-remitting, secondary progressive and progressive-relapsing multiple sclerosis. Findings and limits, study-wide: People with multiple sclerosis had a significantly lower normalized Chao1 diversity than controls did.

In regard to this clonotype: Antigen: not known.

The library was made from cDNA and included unique molecular identifiers. T cells, roughly 0.9 to 11 million of them, yielded some 510,000 cDNA molecules. One entry per CDR3 protein, called by TCRdb with MiXCR from the PCR reads. The sample lists 450,000 to 700,000 distinct CDR3 sequences, around 40% occurring once. The sample taken for sequencing was blood. This clonotype was sampled from a girl aged 5-17 years with multiple sclerosis.

CDR3 protein: CSVDPSYTGFRAFF. The CDR3 region has the DNA TGCAGCGTTGACCCATCGTATACAGGGTTTCGAGCTTTCTTT. The V and J genes are TRBV29-1 and TRBJ1-1; D might be TRBD1 (6 bases). The CDR3 is 14 amino acids. Germline loops: CDR1 SQVTM, CDR2 ANQGSEA. With 3 bases removed from V and 10 bases from J, the gap between germline ends came to 21 bases.